The 9 T cell receptor beta chains below come from one sample, sequenced in a study of cytomegalovirus exposure and HLA in healthy donors (dated by TCRdb to the late 2010s). Library prep was done by the immunoSEQ multiplex PCR assay. TCRdb provides this immuneACCESS table in a form limited to in-frame rearrangements. Some clones are lacking; in checked studies, under half of them reflect an unresolved V gene, and why the rest are absent is not known. The sample data list around 150,000 clones, and approximately 88% of these were observed just once. The top ten hold around 3.4% of the sample. Input material: PBMCs. These receptors were collected from a woman younger than 30 in good health and CMV-seropositive.

J is TRBJ2-7 and V is TRBV15, with 8 bases identical to TRBD2. V lost 3 bases and J lost 5; bases outside the gene matches: 6. The CDR3 is made up of 14 amino acids. Germline assignment: CDR1 LNHNV and CDR2 YYDKDF (reference sequence). The CDR3 spells CATSRSGSIDEQYF. Written as DNA, the CDR3 is TGTGCCACCAGCAGGAGCGGGAGTATCGACGAGCAGTACTTC.

The CDR3 loop is CASSLGAGTTTEAFF. The CDR3 DNA is TGTGCCAGCAGCTTAGGAGCCGGGACAACCACTGAAGCTTTCTTT. The chain employs TRBV11-2 and TRBJ1-1, with D perhaps matching TRBD1 (6 bases). CDR1 SGHAT and CDR2 FQNNGV come from the germline V gene. CDR3 length: 15 amino acids. V was clipped by 1 base and J by 4 bases, with 13 bases between them.

V is TRBV7-6 and J is TRBJ2-7; 7 nucleotides match TRBD2. The CDR3 is 15 amino acids. The V segment lost 1 base and the J segment 7 bases; nucleotides outside the gene matches: 10. Germline V gene data show CDR1 as SGHVS and CDR2 as FNYEAQ. For the CDR3, the DNA is TGTGCCAGCAGCTTAGGGGGGACTAACCTCGGGGAGCAGTACTTC. Translation gives CASSLGGTNLGEQYF.

The V gene is TRBV30, the J gene TRBJ2-5; possibly TRBD2 for D (6 bases). CDR1 GTSNPN and CDR2 SVGIG come from the germline V gene (reference sequence). V lost 2 bases and J lost 2, with 9 bases in between. CDR3 length: 13 residues. Here the CDR3 DNA reads TGTGCCTGGAGTTGGGGACTGCAAGAGACCCAGTACTTC. Translating gives CAWSWGLQETQYF.

The CDR3 loop is CASRPSTGSEAFF. CDR3 bases: TGTGCCAGCAGACCTTCGACAGGGTCTGAAGCTTTCTTT. The genes are TRBV27 and TRBJ1-1; 7 positions agree with TRBD1. The CDR3 runs 13 residues. Germline V gene data show CDR1 as MNHEY and CDR2 as SMNVEV (reference sequence). V lost 6 bases and J lost 6; bases outside the gene matches: 7.

The V gene is TRBV6-1, the J gene TRBJ2-5; D not certain. CDR3 length: 14 residues. Trimming cost V 6 bases and J 5 bases, with 16 bases left between them. The germline V gene has CDR1 MNHNS and CDR2 SASEGT. CDR3 loop: CASSPYLIGETQYF. The CDR3 nucleotides read TGTGCCAGCAGCCCTTACCTCATCGGGGAGACCCAGTACTTC.

The V and J genes are TRBV7-9 and TRBJ1-2, with no clear D. This CDR3 spans 13 amino acids. CDR1 SEHNR and CDR2 FQNEAQ come from the germline V gene (reference sequence). The V and J ends lost 5 bases and 8 bases respectively, with 15 bases between them. Written as DNA, the CDR3 is TGTGCCAGCAGCAGCCGCGCCCGAGTGGGCTACACCTTC. Encoded protein: CASSSRARVGYTF.

This rearrangement joins TRBV2 to TRBJ2-5; 8 positions agree with TRBD1. Germline lookup yields CDR1 SNHLY and CDR2 FYNNEI. This CDR3 region has 12 residues. V was pared by 6 bases and J by 7 bases, with 4 bases of the junction left unmatched. The CDR3 sequence is CASRPGTGTQYF. In DNA form, the CDR3 reads TGTGCCAGCAGACCCGGGACAGGGACCCAGTACTTC.

V and J are TRBV6-5 and TRBJ1-5; 10 bases are a match to TRBD1. The ends lost 4 bases at V and 6 bases at J; junction bases unmatched: 6. CDR3 length: 15 residues. Germline CDR1 MNHEY, CDR2 SVGAGI. CDR3 protein: CASSSTRDRGQPQHF. In nucleotides, the CDR3 is TGTGCCAGCAGTTCCACCCGGGACAGGGGTCAGCCCCAGCATTTT.